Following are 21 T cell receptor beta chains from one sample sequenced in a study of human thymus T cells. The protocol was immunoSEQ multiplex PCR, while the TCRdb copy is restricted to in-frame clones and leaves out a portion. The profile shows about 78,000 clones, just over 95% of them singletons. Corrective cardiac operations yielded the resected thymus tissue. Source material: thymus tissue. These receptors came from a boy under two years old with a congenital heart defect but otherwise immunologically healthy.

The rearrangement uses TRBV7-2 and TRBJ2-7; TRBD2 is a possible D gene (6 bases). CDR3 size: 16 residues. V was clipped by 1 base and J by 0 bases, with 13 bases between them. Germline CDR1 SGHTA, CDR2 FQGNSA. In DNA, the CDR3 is TGTGCCAGCAGCTTAGAGGGGACTCGAAGCTCCTACGAGCAGTACTTC. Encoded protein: CASSLEGTRSSYEQYF.

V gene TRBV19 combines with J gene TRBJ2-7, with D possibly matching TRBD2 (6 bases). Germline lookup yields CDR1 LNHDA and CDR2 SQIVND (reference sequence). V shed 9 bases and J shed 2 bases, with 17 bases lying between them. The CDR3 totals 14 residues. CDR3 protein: CASGGKDSAYEQYF. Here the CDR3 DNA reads TGTGCCAGCGGGGGTAAGGATTCGGCCTACGAGCAGTACTTC.

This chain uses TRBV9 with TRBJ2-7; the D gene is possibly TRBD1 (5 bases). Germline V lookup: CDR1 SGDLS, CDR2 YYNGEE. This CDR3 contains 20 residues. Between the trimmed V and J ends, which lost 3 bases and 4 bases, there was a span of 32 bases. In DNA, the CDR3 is TGTGCCAGCAGCGCCTCCACCCCGAAATCTAAGCAGGGTAAATCATACGAGCAGTACTTC. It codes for CASSASTPKSKQGKSYEQYF.

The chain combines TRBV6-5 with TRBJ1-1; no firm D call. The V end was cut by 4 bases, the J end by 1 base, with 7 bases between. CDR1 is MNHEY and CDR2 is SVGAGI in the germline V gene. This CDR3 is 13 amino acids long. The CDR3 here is CASSSSANTEAFF. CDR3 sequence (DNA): TGTGCCAGCAGTTCCTCAGCGAACACTGAAGCTTTCTTT.

The DNA for the CDR3 is TGTGCCACCACCCCCTCAGCCGGGACAGTGTCCTACGAGCAGTACTTC. It encodes CATTPSAGTVSYEQYF. The chain recombines TRBV15 with TRBJ2-7, with 7 bases fitting TRBD1. Looked up from germline, CDR1 is LNHNV and CDR2 is YYDKDF (reference sequence). The junction had 13 bases not matched to a gene; V was cut back by 7 bases and J by 1 base. This CDR3 is built from 16 residues.

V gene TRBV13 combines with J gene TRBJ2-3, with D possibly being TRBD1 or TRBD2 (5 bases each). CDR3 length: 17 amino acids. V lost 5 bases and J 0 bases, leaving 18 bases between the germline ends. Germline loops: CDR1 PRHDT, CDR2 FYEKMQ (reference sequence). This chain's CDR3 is CASSPYYRDGSTDTQYF. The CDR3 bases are TGTGCCAGCAGCCCGTACTACCGGGACGGTAGCACAGATACGCAGTATTTT.

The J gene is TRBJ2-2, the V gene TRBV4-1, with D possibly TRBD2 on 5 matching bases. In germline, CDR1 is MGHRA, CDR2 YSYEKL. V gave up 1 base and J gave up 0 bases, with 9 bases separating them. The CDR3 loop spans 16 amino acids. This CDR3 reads CASSQAGLPNTGELFF. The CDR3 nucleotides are TGCGCCAGCAGCCAAGCCGGACTGCCGAACACCGGGGAGCTGTTTTTT.

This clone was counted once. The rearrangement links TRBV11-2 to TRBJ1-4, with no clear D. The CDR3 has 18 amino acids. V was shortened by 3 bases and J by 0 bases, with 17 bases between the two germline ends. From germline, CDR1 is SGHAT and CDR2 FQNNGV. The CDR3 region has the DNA TGTGCCAGCAGCTTGGGCGGGATCCCTATCTCAACTAATGAAAAACTGTTTTTT. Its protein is CASSLGGIPISTNEKLFF.

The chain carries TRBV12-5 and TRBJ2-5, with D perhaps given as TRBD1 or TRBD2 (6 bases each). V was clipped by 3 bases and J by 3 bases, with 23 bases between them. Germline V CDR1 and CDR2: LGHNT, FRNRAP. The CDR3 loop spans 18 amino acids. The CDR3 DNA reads TGTGCTAGTGGTTTATCCCCTCGGATATGGGGGGCAGAAGAGACCCAGTACTTC. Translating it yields CASGLSPRIWGAEETQYF.

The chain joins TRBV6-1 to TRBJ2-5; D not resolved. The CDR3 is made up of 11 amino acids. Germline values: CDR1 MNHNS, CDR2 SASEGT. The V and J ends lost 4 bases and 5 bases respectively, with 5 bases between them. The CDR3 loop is CASSALETQYF. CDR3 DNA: TGTGCCAGCAGTGCCTTGGAGACCCAGTACTTC.

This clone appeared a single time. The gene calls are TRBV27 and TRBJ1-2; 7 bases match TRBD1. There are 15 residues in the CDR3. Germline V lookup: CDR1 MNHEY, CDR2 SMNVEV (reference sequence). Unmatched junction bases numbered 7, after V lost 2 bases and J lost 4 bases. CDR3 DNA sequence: TGTGCCAGCAGTTTAGGGGGACAGTGGGGCTATGGCTACACCTTC. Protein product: CASSLGGQWGYGYTF.

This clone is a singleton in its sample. For the CDR3, the DNA is TGTGCCAGCAGTGAATACATCTCTAGCACAGATACGCAGTATTTT. Protein sequence: CASSEYISSTDTQYF. The rearrangement uses TRBV25-1 and TRBJ2-3; no firm D call. The ends were cut back, 0 bases at V and 0 bases at J, with 7 bases in the middle. The germline V gene encodes CDR1 MGHDK and CDR2 SYGVNS. The CDR3 sequence is 15 residues long. Complete variable domain (other parts from reference TRBV25-1 and TRBJ2-3): EADIYQTPRYLVIGTGKKITLECSQTMGHDKMYWYQQDPGMELHLIHYSYGVNSTEKGDLSSESTVSRIRTEHFPLTLESARPSHTSQYLCASSEYISSTDTQYFGPGTRLTVL.

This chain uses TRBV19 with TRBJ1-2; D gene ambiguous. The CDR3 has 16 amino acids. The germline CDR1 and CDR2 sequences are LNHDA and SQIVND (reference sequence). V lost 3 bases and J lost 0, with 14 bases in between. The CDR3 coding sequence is TGTGCCAGTAGTATTGAACCCAGGATTTCTAACTATGGCTACACCTTC. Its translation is CASSIEPRISNYGYTF. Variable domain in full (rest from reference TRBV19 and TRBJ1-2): DGGITQSPKYLFRKEGQNVTLSCEQNLNHDAMYWYRQDPGQGLRLIYYSQIVNDFQKGDIAEGYSVSREKKESFPLTVTSAQKNPTAFYLCASSIEPRISNYGYTFGSGTRLTVV.

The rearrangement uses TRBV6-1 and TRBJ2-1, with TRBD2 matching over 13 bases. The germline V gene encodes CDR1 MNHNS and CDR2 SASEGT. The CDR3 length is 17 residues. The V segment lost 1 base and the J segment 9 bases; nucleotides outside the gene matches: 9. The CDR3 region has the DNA TGTGCCAGCAGTGAAGGGACTAGCGGGGGCCTTTGGGGTGAGCAGTTCTTC. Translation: CASSEGTSGGLWGEQFF.

CDR3 residues: CASKVMRTGRNQPQHF. CDR3 DNA: TGTGCCAGCAAGGTGATGCGGACAGGGAGGAATCAGCCCCAGCATTTT. This chain connects TRBV28 to TRBJ1-5; TRBD1 agrees at 8 bases. The CDR3 sequence is 16 residues long. Germline CDR1 is MDHEN and CDR2 is SYDVKM. The V gene end was trimmed by 7 bases and the J gene end by 4 bases; junction bases not matched to a gene: 12.

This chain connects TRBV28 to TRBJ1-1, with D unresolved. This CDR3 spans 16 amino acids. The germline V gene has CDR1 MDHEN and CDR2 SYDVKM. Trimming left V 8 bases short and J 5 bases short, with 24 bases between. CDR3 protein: CASPAETTTKQTEAFF. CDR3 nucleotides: TGTGCCAGCCCGGCGGAGACAACAACCAAGCAGACTGAAGCTTTCTTT.

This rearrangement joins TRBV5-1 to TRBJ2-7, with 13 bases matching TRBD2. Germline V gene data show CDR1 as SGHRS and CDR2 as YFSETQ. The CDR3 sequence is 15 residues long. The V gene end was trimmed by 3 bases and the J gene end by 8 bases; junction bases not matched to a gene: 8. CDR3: CASSSTSGRPSQQYF. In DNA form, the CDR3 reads TGCGCCAGCAGCTCGACTAGCGGGAGGCCGTCACAGCAGTACTTC.

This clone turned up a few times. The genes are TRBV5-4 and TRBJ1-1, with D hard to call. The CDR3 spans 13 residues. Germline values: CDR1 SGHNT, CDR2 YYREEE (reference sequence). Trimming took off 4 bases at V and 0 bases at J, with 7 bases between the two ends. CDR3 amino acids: CASSPVVNTEAFF. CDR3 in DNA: TGTGCCAGCAGCCCGGTGGTGAACACTGAAGCTTTCTTT.

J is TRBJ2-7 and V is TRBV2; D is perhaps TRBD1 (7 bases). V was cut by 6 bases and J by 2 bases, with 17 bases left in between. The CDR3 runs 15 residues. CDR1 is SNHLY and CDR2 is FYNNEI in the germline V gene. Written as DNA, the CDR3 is TGTGCCAGCAGCCCAGACAGGGAGGTGCCCTACGAGCAGTACTTC. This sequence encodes CASSPDREVPYEQYF.

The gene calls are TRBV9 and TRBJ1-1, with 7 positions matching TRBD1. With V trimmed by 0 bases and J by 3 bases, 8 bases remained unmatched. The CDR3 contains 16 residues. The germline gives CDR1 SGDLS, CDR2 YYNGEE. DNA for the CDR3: TGTGCCAGCAGCGTAGAAGGGGGCGAGGTGGACACTGAAGCTTTCTTT. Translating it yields CASSVEGGEVDTEAFF.

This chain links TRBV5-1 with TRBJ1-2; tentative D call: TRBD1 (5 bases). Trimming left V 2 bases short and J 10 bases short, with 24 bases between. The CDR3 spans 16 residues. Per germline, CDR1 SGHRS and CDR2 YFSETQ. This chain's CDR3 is CASSLFVDNPLGTYTF. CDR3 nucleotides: TGCGCCAGCAGCTTATTCGTGGACAATCCATTAGGGACCTACACCTTC.